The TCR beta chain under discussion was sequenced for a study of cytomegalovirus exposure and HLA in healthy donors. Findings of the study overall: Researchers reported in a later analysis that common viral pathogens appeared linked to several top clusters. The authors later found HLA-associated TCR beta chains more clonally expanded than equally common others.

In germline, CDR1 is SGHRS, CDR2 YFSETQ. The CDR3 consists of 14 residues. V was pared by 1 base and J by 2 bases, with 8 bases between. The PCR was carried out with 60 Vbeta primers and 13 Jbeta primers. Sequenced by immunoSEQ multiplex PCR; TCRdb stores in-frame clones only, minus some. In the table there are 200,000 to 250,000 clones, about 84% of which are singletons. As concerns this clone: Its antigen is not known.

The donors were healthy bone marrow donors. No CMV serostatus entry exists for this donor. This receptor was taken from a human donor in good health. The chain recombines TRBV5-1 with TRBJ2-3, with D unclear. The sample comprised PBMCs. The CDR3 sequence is CASSLNGFTDTQYF. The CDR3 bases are TGCGCCAGCAGCTTGAACGGGTTCACAGATACGCAGTATTTT. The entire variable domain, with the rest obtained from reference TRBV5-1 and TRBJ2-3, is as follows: KAGVTQTPRYLIKTRGQQVTLSCSPISGHRSVSWYQQTPGQGLQFLFEYFSETQRNKGNFPGRFSGRQFSNSRSEMNVSTLELGDSALYLCASSLNGFTDTQYFGPGTRLTVL.